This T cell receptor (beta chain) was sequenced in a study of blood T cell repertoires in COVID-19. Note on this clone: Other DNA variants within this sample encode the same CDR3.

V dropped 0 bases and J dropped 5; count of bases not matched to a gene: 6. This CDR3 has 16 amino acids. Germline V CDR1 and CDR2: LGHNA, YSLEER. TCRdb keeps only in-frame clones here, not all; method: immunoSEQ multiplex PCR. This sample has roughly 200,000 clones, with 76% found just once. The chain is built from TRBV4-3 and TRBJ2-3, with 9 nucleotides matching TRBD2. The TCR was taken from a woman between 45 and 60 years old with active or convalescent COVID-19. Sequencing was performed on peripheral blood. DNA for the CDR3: TGCGCCAGCAGCCAAGATCTCGCGGGGGGGCGAGATACGCAGTATTTT. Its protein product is CASSQDLAGGRDTQYF.